This T cell receptor (beta chain) was identified during a study of blood T cell repertoires in COVID-19. Study overall: Researchers got acute and convalescent COVID-19 samples from the United States, Italy and Spain. PBMCs, B-cell-depleted T cells, or T cells were the source of the cDNA or gDNA that made up the material.

CDR1 is MDHEN, CDR2 SYDVKM, per germline. The CDR3 extends over 17 amino acids. J was trimmed by 7 bases and V by 3 bases; bases with no gene match: 7. Sequencing was performed with immunoSEQ multiplex PCR; in TCRdb, only in-frame clones are kept and a portion is missing. The table includes around 62,000 clones, 88% detected once. The chain links TRBV28 to TRBJ2-2; 14 bases fit TRBD2. Sequencing was performed on peripheral blood. This clonotype was obtained from a woman between 55 and 75 years old with COVID-19, enrolled during active disease. DNA of the CDR3: TGTGCCAGCAGTTTGGGACTAGCGGGAGAACTTGGCGGGGAGCTGTTTTTT. This codes for CASSLGLAGELGGELFF.